The subject of this entry is one T cell receptor beta chain. Trimming stripped 11 bases from V and 0 bases from J, with 13 bases between. The CDR3 loop spans 13 amino acids. CDR1 is MNHEY, CDR2 SVGAGI, per germline. Authors' processing steps: Amplification of reference gene primers was used by the study to estimate nucleated cell counts. This table comes from immunoSEQ multiplex PCR, and its TCRdb copy is limited to in-frame clones, with some not included. V and J calls and clone size follow that table, whereas D and trimming were derived from the DNA. The sample lists a few hundred thousand clones, more than 85% occurring once. The sample originates from a study of blood T cell repertoires in COVID-19. On the study more broadly: Both acute and convalescent COVID-19 samples were obtained from the United States, Italy and Spain. PBMCs, B-cell-depleted T cells, or T cells provided the cDNA or gDNA that made up the material.

The sequence was collected from a human donor in a cohort sampled during active COVID-19. The chain has TRBV6-5 and TRBJ1-1, with D possibly matching TRBD1 (6 bases). The sequenced sample was peripheral blood. The CDR3 region is CAVRGPMNTEAFF. The CDR3 DNA reads as TGTGCCGTCAGGGGCCCGATGAACACTGAAGCTTTCTTT.